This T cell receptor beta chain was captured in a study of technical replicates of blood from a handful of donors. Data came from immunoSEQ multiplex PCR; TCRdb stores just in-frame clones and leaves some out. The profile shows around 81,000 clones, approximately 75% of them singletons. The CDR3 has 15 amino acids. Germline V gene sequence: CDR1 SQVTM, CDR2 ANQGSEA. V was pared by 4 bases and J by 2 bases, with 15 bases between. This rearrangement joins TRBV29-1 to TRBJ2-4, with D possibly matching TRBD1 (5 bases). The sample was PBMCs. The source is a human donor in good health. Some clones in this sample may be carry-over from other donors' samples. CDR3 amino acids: CSVATQVGPKNIQYF. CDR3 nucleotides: TGCAGCGTTGCCACACAGGTGGGCCCCAAAAACATTCAGTACTTC.